One TCR beta chain is described in this entry. The source of the sample is a study of blood T cell repertoires in COVID-19. The V end lost 4 bases, the J end lost 2 bases, and 12 bases lay between the germline ends. The CDR3 is made up of 14 amino acids. Germline values: CDR1 ENHRY, CDR2 SYGVKD. Only in-frame clones appear in the TCRdb table, and some are missing; sequencing was by immunoSEQ multiplex PCR. The repertoire holds 250,000 or so clones, with 80% to 95% as singletons. The sequencing input was PBMCs or T cells enriched from blood (not recorded which). The genes are TRBV10-3 and TRBJ2-7; possible D gene TRBD2, 6 bases. The sequence derives from a man aged 35 to 55 who had been exposed to COVID-19. The CDR3 nucleotides read TGTGCCATCAGTGCCGCCCGGGGGACCTACGAGCAGTACTTC. It translates to CAISAARGTYEQYF.